Listed here is a single T cell receptor (beta chain). Its antigen remains undetermined. No much larger clone is present one base from it, and per-base qualities are unavailable. The EasySep Human CD8+ T Cell Enrichment Kit was used on day 10 to isolate CD8+ T cells from every culture. This entry is derived from a study of CD8 T cell repertoires and HIV-1 epitope variants (dated by TCRdb to 2018 to 2021). Notes on the research overall: Twenty-five peptides representing autologous and known Gag and Nef epitope variants were each used to stimulate T cells in separate culture wells. An aliquot of 1M T cells was set aside as an uncultured baseline condition, separate from the approximately 80 T cell cultures. Tested epitopes included three Gag epitope families and Nef HW9 and YT9. The control conditions were a CMV, EBV and flu peptide pool, the Ebola AY9 epitope as a negative control, and a well with no peptide. T cells were enriched using the EasySep Human T Cell Enrichment Kit and were co-cultured with equal numbers of autologous T cell-negative cells serving as antigen-presenting cells. A total of around 80 T cell cultures were run, with each culture condition done in triplicate except for one peptide, which was done in duplicate. Cultures ran for about eleven days in IMDM with gentamicin, with half-media changes on days 3 and 7 adding IL-2, IL-7 and IL-15.

TCR beta CDR3 regions were sequenced at survey depth on the immunoSEQ platform. The QIAamp DNA micro kit was used to extract genomic DNA from every cultured and uncultured CD8+ T cell population. Per the original workflow: Samples with under 5,000 productive reads were excluded, and this exclusion removed about 6.5% of the roughly 80 HIV peptide-stimulated cultures. Sequences were trimmed to CDR3 by a MANAFEST web app, and nonproductive sequences, CDR3s under 5 amino acids, and sequences not starting with C or ending with F/W were removed. Clonotypes were classified as antigen-specific only if expansion was observed in at least 2 of 3 replicates versus the no-peptide control at FDR 0.01, only within one epitope family. In addition, a specific clonotype needed a frequency at least fivefold higher than in wells stimulated with peptides from other epitope families. TCRdb took this table from immuneACCESS and kept in-frame rearrangements with V and J called. Such tables lack part of the clones; where checked against another copy, unresolved V genes explain under half of the gap, and the rest is unexplained. V and J calls and clone size are as listed in that table; D and trimming were resolved from the DNA. The sample records 5,000 to 6,500 clones, around two thirds of which are singletons. The top ten clones comprise 43% of the sample.

Inclusive of the bounding cysteine and phenylalanine, the CDR3 is 14 residues long. Only the CDR3 DNA is retained, 42 bases long and in frame from the first base. As encoded in the germline V gene (reference sequence), CDR1 is PRHDT while CDR2 is FYEKMQ. V is reduced by 1 base and J by 1 base, leaving a spacing of 7 bases between them. What the work shows at the level of the full study, not this receptor alone: The assay identified only TCR beta chains and indicated proliferation in response to antigen, without indicating T cell function or cytokine profile. The Nef KF9 family was recognized by five clonotypes and the HW9 family by one, and no responses to the TAALDMSHF plasma variant were observed. Some ten antigen-specific TCR beta clonotypes were identified, of which more than five appeared to be cross-reactive for autologous or known escape epitope variants.

The sequence is built from TRBV13 and TRBJ1-1, with no D gene named confidently. The TCR comes from a male donor with HIV. The source material was cultured CD8+ T cells derived from PBMCs. The DNA sequence is given as TGTGCCAGCAGCTTAGTGACACAGAACACTGAAGCTTTCTTT. Its translation reads: CASSLVTQNTEAFF.